This T cell receptor beta chain was sequenced for a study of blood T cell repertoires in COVID-19. How the authors handled the data: Quantification of nucleated cells was approximated via reference gene primer amplification. Using immunoSEQ multiplex PCR, the repertoire was profiled, and TCRdb retains in-frame clones only, with some absent. That table supplies the V and J calls and clone size; D and trimming were determined from the DNA. The top ten clones hold around 9.5% of a sample with over 250,000 clones, 86% of them seen once. This clone was seen just once. V lost 0 bases to trimming and J lost 9 bases, with 16 bases between them. Per the germline V gene, CDR1 is SGDLS and CDR2 is YYNGEE. The CDR3 is 15 amino acids.

This chain links TRBV9 with TRBJ2-1; D might be TRBD1 (6 bases). Input material: peripheral blood. The sequence was collected from a man between 35 and 55 years old who had recovered from COVID-19. The CDR3 loop is CASSVGALGGTEQFF. Written as DNA, the CDR3 is TGTGCCAGCAGCGTAGGGGCCTTAGGGGGAACTGAGCAGTTCTTC.